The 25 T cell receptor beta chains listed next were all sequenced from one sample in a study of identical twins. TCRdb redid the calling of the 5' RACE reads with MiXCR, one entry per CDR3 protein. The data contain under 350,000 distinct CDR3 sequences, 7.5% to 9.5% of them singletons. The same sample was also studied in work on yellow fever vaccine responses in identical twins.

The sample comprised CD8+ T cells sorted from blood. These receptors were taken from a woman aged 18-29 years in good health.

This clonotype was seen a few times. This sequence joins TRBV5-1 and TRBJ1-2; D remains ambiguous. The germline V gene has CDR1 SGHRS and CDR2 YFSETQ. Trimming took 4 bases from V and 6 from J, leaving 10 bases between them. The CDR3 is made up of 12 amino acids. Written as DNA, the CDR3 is TGCGCCAGCAGCCCGGAGGTGGATGGCTACACCTTC. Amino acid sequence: CASSPEVDGYTF.

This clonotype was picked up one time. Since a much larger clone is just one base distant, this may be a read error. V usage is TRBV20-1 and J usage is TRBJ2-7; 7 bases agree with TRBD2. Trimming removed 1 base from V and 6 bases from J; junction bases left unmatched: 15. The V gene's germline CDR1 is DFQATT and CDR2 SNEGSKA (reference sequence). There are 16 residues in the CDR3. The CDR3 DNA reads TGCAGTGCTAGAGGTCGGAGCGGGGTCATCTTTGCCGAGCAGTACTTC. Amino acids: CSARGRSGVIFAEQYF.

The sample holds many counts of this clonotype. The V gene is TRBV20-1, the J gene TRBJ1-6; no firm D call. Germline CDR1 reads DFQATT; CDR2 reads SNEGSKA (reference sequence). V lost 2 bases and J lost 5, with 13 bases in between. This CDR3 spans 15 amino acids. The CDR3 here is CSARRLAADNSPLHF. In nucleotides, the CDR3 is TGCAGTGCTAGACGGTTGGCGGCCGATAATTCACCCCTCCACTTT.

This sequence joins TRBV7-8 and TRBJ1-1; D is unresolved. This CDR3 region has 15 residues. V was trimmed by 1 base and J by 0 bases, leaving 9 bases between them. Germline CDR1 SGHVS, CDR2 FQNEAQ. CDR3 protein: CASSLDHPLNTEAFF. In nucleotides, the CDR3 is TGTGCCAGCAGCTTAGATCATCCCCTGAACACTGAAGCTTTCTTT.

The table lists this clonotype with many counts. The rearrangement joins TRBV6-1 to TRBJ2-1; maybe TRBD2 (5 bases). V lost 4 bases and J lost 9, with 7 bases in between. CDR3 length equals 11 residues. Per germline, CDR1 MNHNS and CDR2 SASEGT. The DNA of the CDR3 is TGTGCCAGCAGTGTAGCGTTTGAGCAGTTCTTC. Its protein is CASSVAFEQFF.

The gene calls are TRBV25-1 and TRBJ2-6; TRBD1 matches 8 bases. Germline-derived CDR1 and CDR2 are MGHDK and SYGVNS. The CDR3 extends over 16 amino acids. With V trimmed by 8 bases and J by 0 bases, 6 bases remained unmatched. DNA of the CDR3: TGTGCCAGCTCCGGACAGGGAAGCTCTGGGGCCAACGTCCTGACTTTC. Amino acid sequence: CASSGQGSSGANVLTF.

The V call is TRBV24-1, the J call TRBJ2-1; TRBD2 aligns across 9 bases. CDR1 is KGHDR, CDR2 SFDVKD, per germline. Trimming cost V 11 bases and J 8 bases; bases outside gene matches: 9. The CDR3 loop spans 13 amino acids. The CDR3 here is CAIAGGVRDEQFF. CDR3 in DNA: TGTGCCATCGCGGGGGGGGTTCGGGATGAGCAGTTCTTC.

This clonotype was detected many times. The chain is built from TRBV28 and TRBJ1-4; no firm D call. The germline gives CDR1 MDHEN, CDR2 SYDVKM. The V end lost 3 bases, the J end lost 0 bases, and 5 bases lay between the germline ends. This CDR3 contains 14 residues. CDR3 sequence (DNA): TGTGCCAGCAGTTTTCGGGCAACTAATGAAAAACTGTTTTTT. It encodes CASSFRATNEKLFF.

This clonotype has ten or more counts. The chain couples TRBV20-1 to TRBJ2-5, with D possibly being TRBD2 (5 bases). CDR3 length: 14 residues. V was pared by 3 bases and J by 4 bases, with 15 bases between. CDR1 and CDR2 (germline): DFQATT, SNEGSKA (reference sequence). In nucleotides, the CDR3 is TGCAGTGCTAGGGCATACCGGGCGGGAGAGACCCAGTACTTC. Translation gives CSARAYRAGETQYF.

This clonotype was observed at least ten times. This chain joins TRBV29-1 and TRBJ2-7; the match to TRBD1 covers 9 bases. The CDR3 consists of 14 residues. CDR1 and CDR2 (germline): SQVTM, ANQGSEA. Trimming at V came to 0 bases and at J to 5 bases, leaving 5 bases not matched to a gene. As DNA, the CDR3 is TGCAGCGTTGAAGAACAGGGGGCTTATAACGAGCAGTACTTC. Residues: CSVEEQGAYNEQYF.

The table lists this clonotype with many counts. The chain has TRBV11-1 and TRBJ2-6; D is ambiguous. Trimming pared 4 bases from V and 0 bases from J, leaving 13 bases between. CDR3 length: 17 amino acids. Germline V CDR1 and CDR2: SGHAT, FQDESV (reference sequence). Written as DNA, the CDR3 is TGTGCCAGCAGCTCCGTTGGAAGTTTCTCTGGGGCCAACGTCCTGACTTTC. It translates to CASSSVGSFSGANVLTF.

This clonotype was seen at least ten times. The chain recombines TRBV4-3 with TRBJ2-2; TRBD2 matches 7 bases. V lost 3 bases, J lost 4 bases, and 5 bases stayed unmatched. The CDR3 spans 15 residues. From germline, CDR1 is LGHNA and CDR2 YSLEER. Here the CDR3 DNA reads TGCGCCAGCAGCCAGGGTAGCGGGTTCACCGGGGAGCTGTTTTTT. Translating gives CASSQGSGFTGELFF.

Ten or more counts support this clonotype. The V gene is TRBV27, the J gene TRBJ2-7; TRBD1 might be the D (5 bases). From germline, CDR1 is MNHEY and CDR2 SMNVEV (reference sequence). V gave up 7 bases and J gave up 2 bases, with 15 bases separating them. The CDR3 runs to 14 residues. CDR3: CASNPGAAPYEQYF. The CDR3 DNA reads TGTGCCAGCAATCCTGGGGCTGCCCCCTACGAGCAGTACTTC.

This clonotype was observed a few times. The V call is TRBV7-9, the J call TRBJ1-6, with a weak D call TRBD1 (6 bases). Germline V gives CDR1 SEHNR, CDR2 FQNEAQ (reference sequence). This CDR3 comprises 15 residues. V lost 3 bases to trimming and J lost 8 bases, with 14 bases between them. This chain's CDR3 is CASSFDHRVHSPLHF. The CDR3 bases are TGTGCCAGCAGCTTCGACCACAGGGTTCATTCACCCCTCCACTTT. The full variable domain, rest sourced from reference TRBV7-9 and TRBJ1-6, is DTGVSQNPRHKITKRGQNVTFRCDPISEHNRLYWYRQTLGQGPEFLTYFQNEAQLEKSRLLSDRFSAERPKGSFSTLEIQRTEQGDSAMYLCASSFDHRVHSPLHFGNGTRLTVT.

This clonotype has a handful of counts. CDR3 region: CASSLLAGAADTQYF. In nucleotides, the CDR3 is TGTGCCAGCAGCTTACTAGCGGGAGCAGCAGATACGCAGTATTTT. The V call is TRBV7-2, the J call TRBJ2-3, with 10 nucleotides matching TRBD2. The CDR3 covers 15 residues. Germline-derived CDR1 and CDR2 are SGHTA and FQGNSA. V gave up 2 bases and J gave up 4 bases; unmatched junction bases: 3.

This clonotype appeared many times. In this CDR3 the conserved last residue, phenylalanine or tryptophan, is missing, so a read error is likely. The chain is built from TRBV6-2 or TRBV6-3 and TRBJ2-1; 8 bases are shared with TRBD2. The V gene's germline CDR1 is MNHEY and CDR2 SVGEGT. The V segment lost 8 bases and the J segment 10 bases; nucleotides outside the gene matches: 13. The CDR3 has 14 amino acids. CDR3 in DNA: TGTGCCAGCTCGCTCCGACTAGCGCAATACGAGCAGTTCTCC. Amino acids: CASSLRLAQYEQFS.

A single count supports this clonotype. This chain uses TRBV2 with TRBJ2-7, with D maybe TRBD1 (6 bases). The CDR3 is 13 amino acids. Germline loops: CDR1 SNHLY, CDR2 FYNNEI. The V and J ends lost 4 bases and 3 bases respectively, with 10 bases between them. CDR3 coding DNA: TGTGCCAGCAGTGGGGGACACCTCTACGAGCAGTACTTC. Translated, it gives CASSGGHLYEQYF.

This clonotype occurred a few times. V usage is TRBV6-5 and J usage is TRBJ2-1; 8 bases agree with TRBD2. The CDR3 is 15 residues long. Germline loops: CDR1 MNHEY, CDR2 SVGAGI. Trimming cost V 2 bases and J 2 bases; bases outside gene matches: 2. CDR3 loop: CASSYERGPYNEQFF. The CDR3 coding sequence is TGTGCCAGCAGTTACGAGCGGGGGCCCTACAATGAGCAGTTCTTC.

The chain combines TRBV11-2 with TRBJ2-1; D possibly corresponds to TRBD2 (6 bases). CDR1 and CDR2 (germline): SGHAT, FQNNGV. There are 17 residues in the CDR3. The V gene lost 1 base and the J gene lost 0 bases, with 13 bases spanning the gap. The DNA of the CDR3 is TGTGCCAGCAGCTTAGTCCCTAGCGCCAGCTCCTACAATGAGCAGTTCTTC. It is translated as CASSLVPSASSYNEQFF.

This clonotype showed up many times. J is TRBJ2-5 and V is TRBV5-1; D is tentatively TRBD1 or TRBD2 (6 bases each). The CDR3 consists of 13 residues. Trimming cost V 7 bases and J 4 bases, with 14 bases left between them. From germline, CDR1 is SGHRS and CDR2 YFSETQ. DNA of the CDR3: TGCGCCAGCCGAATAAAGGGGGGAGAGACCCAGTACTTC. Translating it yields CASRIKGGETQYF.

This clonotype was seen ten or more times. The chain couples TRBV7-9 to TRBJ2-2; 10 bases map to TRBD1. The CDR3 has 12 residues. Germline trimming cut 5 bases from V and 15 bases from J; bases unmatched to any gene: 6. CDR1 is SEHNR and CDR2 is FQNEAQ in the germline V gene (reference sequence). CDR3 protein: CASSPGTGAVFF. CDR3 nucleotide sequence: TGTGCCAGCAGCCCGGGGACAGGGGCGGTGTTTTTT.

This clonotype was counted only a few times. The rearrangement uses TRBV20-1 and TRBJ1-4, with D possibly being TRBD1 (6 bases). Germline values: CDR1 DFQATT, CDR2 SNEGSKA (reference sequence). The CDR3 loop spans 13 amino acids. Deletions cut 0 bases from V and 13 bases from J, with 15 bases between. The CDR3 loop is CSARDYYEQGLFF. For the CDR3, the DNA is TGCAGTGCTAGAGATTATTACGAACAGGGACTGTTTTTT.

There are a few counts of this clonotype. CDR3 loop: CASRDPTDTQYF. CDR3 coding DNA: TGTGCCAGCCGGGACCCCACGGATACGCAGTATTTT. V and J are TRBV27 and TRBJ2-3; D tentatively fits TRBD1 or TRBD2 (5 bases each). Trimming stripped 8 bases from V and 6 bases from J, with 12 bases between. This CDR3 spans 12 amino acids. Germline V lookup: CDR1 MNHEY, CDR2 SMNVEV (reference sequence).

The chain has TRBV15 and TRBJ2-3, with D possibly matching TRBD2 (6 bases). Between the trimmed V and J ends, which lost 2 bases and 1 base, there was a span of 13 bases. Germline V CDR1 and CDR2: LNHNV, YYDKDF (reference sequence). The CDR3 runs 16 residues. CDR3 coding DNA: TGTGCCACCAGCAGACCTTCACTAGCTGGCACAGATACGCAGTATTTT. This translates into CATSRPSLAGTDTQYF. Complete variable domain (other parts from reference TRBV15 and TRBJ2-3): DAMVIQNPRYQVTQFGKPVTLSCSQTLNHNVMYWYQQKSSQAPKLLFHYYDKDFNNEADTPDNFQSRRPNTSFCFLDIRSPGLGDTAMYLCATSRPSLAGTDTQYFGPGTRLTVL.

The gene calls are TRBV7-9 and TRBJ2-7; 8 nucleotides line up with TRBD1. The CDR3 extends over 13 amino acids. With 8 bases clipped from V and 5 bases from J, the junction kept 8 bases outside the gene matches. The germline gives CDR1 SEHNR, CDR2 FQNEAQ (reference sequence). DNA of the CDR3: TGTGCCAGCGCTCAGGGGGCTTTGGACGAGCAGTACTTC. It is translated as CASAQGALDEQYF.